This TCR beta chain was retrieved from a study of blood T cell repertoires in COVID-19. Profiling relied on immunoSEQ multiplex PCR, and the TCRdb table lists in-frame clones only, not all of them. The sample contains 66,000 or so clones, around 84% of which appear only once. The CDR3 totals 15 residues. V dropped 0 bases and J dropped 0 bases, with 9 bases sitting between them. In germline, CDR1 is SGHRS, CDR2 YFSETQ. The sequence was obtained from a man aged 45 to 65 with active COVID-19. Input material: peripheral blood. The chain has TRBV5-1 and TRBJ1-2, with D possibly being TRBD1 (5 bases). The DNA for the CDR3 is TGCGCCAGCAGCTTGGTCGCAGGGCCTAACTATGGCTACACCTTC. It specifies CASSLVAGPNYGYTF. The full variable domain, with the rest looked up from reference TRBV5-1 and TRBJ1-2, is KAGVTQTPRYLIKTRGQQVTLSCSPISGHRSVSWYQQTPGQGLQFLFEYFSETQRNKGNFPGRFSGRQFSNSRSEMNVSTLELGDSALYLCASSLVAGPNYGYTFGSGTRLTVV.